What follows is one TCR beta chain and its context. Its antigen is unidentified. Systemic immunosuppression or a history of autoimmune disease excluded patients. The data were taken from a study of OX40 agonist ivuxolimab in advanced cancers. General observations from the study: In general, CD8+ T cells held more expanded clones than CD4+ did, on average.

Germline CDR1 is MNHEY and CDR2 is SMNVEV (reference sequence). The CDR3 runs to 13 residues. V lost 10 bases and J lost 3; bases outside the gene matches: 7. Profiling relied on immunoSEQ multiplex PCR, and the TCRdb table lists in-frame clones only, not all of them. The repertoire consists of 37,000 or so clones, with around four fifths occurring once and the leading ten covering under 45%. This TCR came from an adult with an advanced solid tumor such as melanoma, head and neck, liver or kidney cancer. The chain combines TRBV27 with TRBJ2-7; 9 bases agree with TRBD1. Here the sequenced sample was CD4+ or CD8+ T cells sorted from blood, taken in a trial of the OX40 agonist ivuxolimab. In nucleotides, the CDR3 is TGTGCCATTTCGGACAGGGGATTCTACGAGCAGTACTTC. This translates into CAISDRGFYEQYF.